This T cell receptor (beta chain) was identified during a study of CD8 T cells in Susac syndrome. Overall study: Clinical remission applied to under 10 sequenced Susac syndrome patients, and six had active disease.

The CDR3 consists of 16 residues. V was clipped by 3 bases and J by 2 bases; unmatched bases: 7. From germline, CDR1 is SNHLY and CDR2 FYNNEI. It was with random hexamers that roughly 0.45 to 1 ug RNA was reverse transcribed. Coverage of TCR beta CDR3 amplification by immunoSEQ multiplex PCR extended to 54 Vbeta and 13 Jbeta. TCRdb analysed the immunoSEQ multiplex PCR reads with MiXCR anew, one entry per CDR3 protein. Here the sample spans 85,000 to 95,000 distinct CDR3 sequences, about 95% being singletons. This clonotype has a single count. This rearrangement joins TRBV2 to TRBJ2-5, with TRBD1 identical over 9 bases. Sequenced input: CD4+ T cells from PBMCs. The sequence derives from a human donor with Susac syndrome. The CDR3, as DNA: TGTGCCAGCAGTGAGGGAGGACAGGGGCCACAAGAGACCCAGTACTTC. Amino acid sequence: CASSEGGQGPQETQYF.